A single sample gave rise to the 7 T cell receptor beta chains below, sequenced in a study of technical replicates of blood from a few donors. Method: immunoSEQ multiplex PCR; TCRdb's copy keeps in-frame clones and lacks some. The repertoire has some 56,000 clones, nearly 95% of them found once; the top ten carry roughly 3.1%. Sequenced sample: PBMCs. Receptors were obtained from a human donor in good health. Some clones in this sample may be carry-over from other donors' samples.

This chain joins TRBV7-6 and TRBJ2-7; tentative D call: TRBD1 (7 bases). Trimming removed 1 base at V and 1 base at J, with 11 bases between. Germline values: CDR1 SGHVS, CDR2 FNYEAQ. The CDR3 is made up of 15 amino acids. CDR3 amino acids: CASSLGRGESYEQYF. As DNA, the CDR3 is TGTGCCAGCAGCTTAGGCAGGGGGGAATCCTACGAGCAGTACTTC.

The chain recombines TRBV6-1 with TRBJ1-5; TRBD1 agrees at 7 bases. CDR1 and CDR2 from the germline V gene are MNHNS and SASEGT. CDR3 length equals 15 residues. The junction had 6 bases not matched to a gene; V was cut back by 7 bases and J by 0 bases. In DNA form, the CDR3 reads TGTGCCAGCACCCGGGACAGTTATAGCAATCAGCCCCAGCATTTT. This translates into CASTRDSYSNQPQHF.

This sequence joins TRBV9 and TRBJ2-5, with D possibly being TRBD2 (5 bases). The CDR3 is 14 amino acids. Germline V gene lookup returns CDR1 SGDLS and CDR2 YYNGEE. V was trimmed by 4 bases and J by 2 bases, leaving 12 bases between them. This CDR3 is CASSQTQRQETQYF. The CDR3 bases are TGTGCCAGCAGCCAAACCCAGCGGCAAGAGACCCAGTACTTC.

This chain uses TRBV7-2 with TRBJ2-1; D is unclear. With 0 bases removed from V and 0 bases from J, the gap between germline ends came to 9 bases. Germline V gene sequence: CDR1 SGHTA, CDR2 FQGNSA. The CDR3 is 16 amino acids. The CDR3 here is CASSLAQRSSYNEQFF. The CDR3 region has the DNA TGTGCCAGCAGCTTAGCCCAGCGTAGCTCCTACAATGAGCAGTTCTTC.

The chain employs TRBV11-2 and TRBJ2-7; TRBD1 agrees at 10 bases. V shed 5 bases, J shed 6 bases, and the junction held 4 bases outside the gene matches. The CDR3 has 13 residues. Germline V gene lookup returns CDR1 SGHAT and CDR2 FQNNGV. CDR3 residues: CASSRDRGLEQYF. Written as DNA, the CDR3 is TGTGCCAGCAGCAGAGACAGGGGGCTCGAGCAGTACTTC. Full variable domain (rest looked up from reference TRBV11-2 and TRBJ2-7): EAGVAQSPRYKIIEKRQSVAFWCNPISGHATLYWYQQILGQGPKLLIQFQNNGVVDDSQLPKDRFSAERLKGVDSTLKIQPAKLEDSAVYLCASSRDRGLEQYFGPGTRLTVT.

The chain carries TRBV6-1 and TRBJ2-5; 7 bases align to TRBD1. The CDR3 sequence is 15 residues long. V dropped 8 bases and J dropped 4; count of bases not matched to a gene: 13. Looked up from germline, CDR1 is MNHNS and CDR2 is SASEGT. As DNA, the CDR3 is TGTGCCAGCGCCTCTGGCGACGAGGGGGCAGAGACCCAGTACTTC. It specifies CASASGDEGAETQYF.

The V gene is TRBV18, the J gene TRBJ1-5; D perhaps matches TRBD1 (6 bases). V was clipped by 0 bases and J by 9 bases, with 18 bases between them. Germline V gene sequence: CDR1 KGHSH, CDR2 LQKENI. CDR3 size: 16 residues. Here the CDR3 DNA reads TGTGCCAGCTCACCACCAGGCGGGGGCCGGCGTTGGCCCCAGCATTTT. Encoded protein: CASSPPGGGRRWPQHF.